The sequence of this T cell receptor beta chain was determined in a study of blood T cell repertoires in COVID-19. Study details: COVID-19 samples, acute and convalescent, were from the United States, Italy and Spain. In each case, the material was cDNA or gDNA derived from T cells, B-cell-depleted T cells, or PBMCs.

Original analysis: Counts of nucleated cells, estimated from reference gene primer amplification, were obtained. This table comes from immunoSEQ multiplex PCR, and its TCRdb copy is limited to in-frame clones, with some not included. V, J and clone size were drawn from that table, and D and trimming were deduced from the DNA. This sample has approximately 90,000 clones; 87% occur once, and the top ten carry roughly 17%. CDR3 length: 15 amino acids. The germline V and J ends were trimmed by 4 bases and 3 bases, with 15 bases remaining between them. Germline V CDR1 and CDR2: SGHVS, FNYEAQ. The sample taken for sequencing was peripheral blood. V gene TRBV7-6 combines with J gene TRBJ1-1; D ambiguous. The receptor was isolated from a human donor in a cohort sampled during active COVID-19. This CDR3 is CASSSQSRGDTEAFF. The CDR3 DNA is TGTGCCAGCAGCTCGCAATCCAGAGGAGACACTGAAGCTTTCTTT. Supplemented by reference TRBV7-6 and TRBJ1-1, the full variable domain reads GAGVSQSPRYKVTKRGQDVALRCDPISGHVSLYWYRQALGQGPEFLTYFNYEAQQDKSGLPNDRFSAERPEGSISTLTIQRTEQRDSAMYRCASSSQSRGDTEAFFGQGTRLTVV.